This entry lists 18 T cell receptor beta chains sequenced from one sample in a study of OX40 agonist ivuxolimab in advanced cancers. Method: immunoSEQ multiplex PCR; TCRdb's copy keeps in-frame clones and lacks some. The sample contains around 20,000 clones, about three quarters of which appear only once. The input for sequencing was CD4+ or CD8+ T cells sorted from blood, taken in a trial of the OX40 agonist ivuxolimab. Source of these receptors: an adult with an advanced solid tumor such as melanoma, head and neck, liver or kidney cancer.

The chain couples TRBV2 to TRBJ2-7; D might be TRBD1 (5 bases). Germline V gives CDR1 SNHLY, CDR2 FYNNEI. Trimming took off 6 bases at V and 2 bases at J, with 11 bases between the two ends. This CDR3 has 13 residues. The CDR3 here is CASRSGLAYEQYF. The CDR3 DNA sequence: TGTGCCAGCAGGTCAGGGTTAGCCTACGAGCAGTACTTC.

The J gene is TRBJ2-7, the V gene TRBV29-1; 12 bases are shared with TRBD1. The CDR3 has 16 residues. The V gene's germline CDR1 is SQVTM and CDR2 ANQGSEA. The V gene end was trimmed by 0 bases and the J gene end by 5 bases; junction bases not matched to a gene: 8. CDR3 region: CSVEESGTGGMNEQYF. The CDR3 region has the DNA TGCAGCGTTGAAGAATCGGGGACAGGGGGCATGAACGAGCAGTACTTC.

The chain couples TRBV7-9 to TRBJ2-3; D uncertain. Trimming removed 1 base at V and 0 bases at J, with 11 bases between. CDR1 and CDR2 from the germline V gene are SEHNR and FQNEAQ (reference sequence). This CDR3 contains 16 residues. The CDR3 loop is CASSLETVSSTDTQYF. The CDR3 DNA reads TGTGCCAGCAGCTTAGAAACAGTCTCTAGCACAGATACGCAGTATTTT.

The rearrangement links TRBV6-1 to TRBJ2-7; 13 bases map to TRBD2. The V gene end was trimmed by 5 bases and the J gene end by 7 bases; junction bases not matched to a gene: 2. The CDR3 has 13 residues. The germline gives CDR1 MNHNS, CDR2 SASEGT. The CDR3, as DNA: TGTGCCAGCAGTTTGGGACTAGCGGGGGAGCAGTACTTC. Protein sequence: CASSLGLAGEQYF.

The chain links TRBV19 to TRBJ2-1; 7 bases match TRBD1. The ends lost 5 bases at V and 3 bases at J; junction bases unmatched: 4. This CDR3 contains 14 residues. The germline gives CDR1 LNHDA, CDR2 SQIVND (reference sequence). CDR3 bases: TGTGCCAGTAGTTGGGGACAGTACTACAATGAGCAGTTCTTC. It translates to CASSWGQYYNEQFF.

This rearrangement joins TRBV6-1 to TRBJ2-5, with D unresolved. The V gene's germline CDR1 is MNHNS and CDR2 SASEGT. The CDR3 contains 14 residues. Trimming cost V 6 bases and J 0 bases, with 11 bases left between them. CDR3: CASRSWAYQETQYF. DNA for the CDR3: TGTGCCAGCAGATCGTGGGCGTACCAAGAGACCCAGTACTTC.

V gene TRBV7-9 combines with J gene TRBJ2-5; the D gene is possibly TRBD2 (6 bases). There are 14 residues in the CDR3. V was cut by 2 bases and J by 2 bases, with 9 bases left in between. The germline V gene encodes CDR1 SEHNR and CDR2 FQNEAQ (reference sequence). This CDR3 reads CASSLLGLQETQYF. In DNA, the CDR3 is TGTGCCAGCAGCTTATTAGGACTACAAGAGACCCAGTACTTC.

The chain combines TRBV5-4 with TRBJ2-5; perhaps TRBD1 as D (6 bases). Trimming took 4 bases from V and 0 from J, leaving 10 bases between them. Germline V gives CDR1 SGHNT, CDR2 YYREEE (reference sequence). This CDR3 spans 14 amino acids. The CDR3 is CASSPWTDQETQYF. CDR3 coding DNA: TGTGCCAGCAGCCCCTGGACAGACCAAGAGACCCAGTACTTC.

V and J are TRBV27 and TRBJ1-2, with TRBD1 matching over 8 bases. Germline CDR1 MNHEY, CDR2 SMNVEV (reference sequence). This CDR3 contains 15 residues. J lost 5 bases, V lost 7 bases, and 12 bases had no gene match. The CDR3 sequence: CASKLGAGGSYGYTF. The CDR3 nucleotides are TGTGCCAGCAAACTGGGGGCAGGGGGCTCATATGGCTACACCTTC.

This clone was seen just once. The chain couples TRBV25-1 to TRBJ1-4; TRBD1 matches 7 bases. The CDR3 sequence is 13 residues long. Germline V gives CDR1 MGHDK, CDR2 SYGVNS. The ends lost 6 bases at V and 7 bases at J; junction bases unmatched: 5. In DNA form, the CDR3 reads TGTGCCAGCAGCCGGGACAGACTTGAAAAACTGTTTTTT. Translated: CASSRDRLEKLFF.

The chain employs TRBV11-2 and TRBJ2-7, with D perhaps TRBD1 or TRBD2 (6 bases each). Germline V CDR1 and CDR2: SGHAT, FQNNGV. V was clipped by 3 bases and J by 3 bases, with 21 bases between them. This CDR3 has 17 residues. The CDR3 bases are TGTGCCAGCAGCTTGGGACCTGGAGGGGGAGTTCTCTACGAGCAGTACTTC. Translation: CASSLGPGGGVLYEQYF.

The V gene is TRBV7-8, the J gene TRBJ2-7; D is ambiguous. CDR1 and CDR2 from the germline V gene are SGHVS and FQNEAQ. The CDR3 covers 12 residues. V was clipped by 5 bases and J by 0 bases, with 5 bases between them. As DNA, the CDR3 is TGTGCCAGCAGCAGTGCCTCCTACGAGCAGTACTTC. Its translation: CASSSASYEQYF.

This clone was observed a few times. The gene calls are TRBV5-5 and TRBJ1-1, with D possibly matching TRBD1 (5 bases). Germline V gives CDR1 SGHKS, CDR2 YYEKEE (reference sequence). CDR3 length: 14 residues. V shed 1 base and J shed 1 base, with 8 bases lying between them. The CDR3 bases are TGTGCCAGCAGCTTGCGCGGGGGGAACACTGAAGCTTTCTTT. The encoded protein is CASSLRGGNTEAFF.

The chain couples TRBV6-6 to TRBJ1-5; D is undetermined. This CDR3 region has 14 residues. Trimming removed 4 bases at V and 2 bases at J, with 9 bases between. Germline CDR1 is MNHNY and CDR2 is SVGAGI (reference sequence). In DNA, the CDR3 is TGTGCCAGCAGTTTTAATACGGGCAATCAGCCCCAGCATTTT. Translated: CASSFNTGNQPQHF.

In nucleotides, the CDR3 is TGTGCCACCAGCAGGGCAAGACTAGCGAGACCCGGCAATGAGCAGTTCTTC. This sequence encodes CATSRARLARPGNEQFF. The chain has TRBV15 and TRBJ2-1; 8 bases agree with TRBD2. The CDR3 covers 17 residues. J lost 6 bases, V lost 3 bases, and 13 bases had no gene match. The V gene's germline CDR1 is LNHNV and CDR2 YYDKDF (reference sequence).

The chain combines TRBV29-1 with TRBJ2-7, with D uncertain. V was cut by 0 bases and J by 2 bases, with 8 bases left in between. The length of the CDR3 is 13 residues. CDR1 and CDR2 from the germline V gene are SQVTM and ANQGSEA. For the CDR3, the DNA is TGCAGCGTTGAAGATTCAGAAACCTACGAGCAGTACTTC. It specifies CSVEDSETYEQYF.

V and J are TRBV5-1 and TRBJ1-1; 9 nucleotides align to TRBD1. This CDR3 is 15 amino acids long. V shed 4 bases, J shed 4 bases, and the junction held 8 bases outside the gene matches. Germline V lookup: CDR1 SGHRS, CDR2 YFSETQ. The CDR3 spells CASSPYTGGGTEAFF. The CDR3 DNA is TGCGCCAGCAGCCCCTATACAGGGGGCGGCACTGAAGCTTTCTTT.

This chain uses TRBV11-2 with TRBJ2-1; TRBD2 aligns across 7 bases. V lost 2 bases to trimming and J lost 0 bases; unmatched junction nucleotides: 4. The CDR3 extends over 16 amino acids. CDR1 and CDR2 (germline): SGHAT, FQNNGV. The CDR3 spells CASSLWGGSSYNEQFF. Here the CDR3 DNA reads TGTGCCAGCAGCTTATGGGGGGGAAGCTCCTACAATGAGCAGTTCTTC.